These 10 T cell receptor beta chains were sequenced from one sample in a study of T cell responses to AZD1222 COVID-19 vaccine. TCRdb's copy holds only in-frame clones and misses some; the assay was immunoSEQ multiplex PCR. The sample has around 150,000 clones, 90% seen once. The input for sequencing was peripheral blood, taken on day 0 of AZD1222 vaccination. These TCRs come from an adult in good health.

J is TRBJ1-1 and V is TRBV7-3, with D possibly TRBD1 on 5 matching bases. CDR1 SGHTA and CDR2 FQGTGA come from the germline V gene. This CDR3 comprises 14 residues. Trimming stripped 6 bases from V and 1 base from J, with 12 bases between. CDR3 amino acids: CASRWTGRNTEAFF. For the CDR3, the DNA is TGTGCCAGCAGGTGGACGGGGCGGAACACTGAAGCTTTCTTT.

This chain connects TRBV7-3 to TRBJ2-3; 13 positions match TRBD2. The ends lost 3 bases at V and 2 bases at J; junction bases unmatched: 8. The germline V gene has CDR1 SGHTA and CDR2 FQGTGA. CDR3 length equals 18 residues. The CDR3 spells CASSFPSTSGGLTDTQYF. CDR3 DNA: TGTGCCAGCAGCTTCCCCTCGACTAGCGGGGGGCTCACAGATACGCAGTATTTT.

This clone was observed a single time. This CDR3 reads CASGSETSQETQYF. The DNA of the CDR3 is TGTGCTAGTGGCTCAGAGACTAGCCAAGAGACCCAGTACTTC. The gene calls are TRBV12-5 and TRBJ2-5; a weak D match, TRBD2 (6 bases). The CDR3 length is 14 residues. CDR1 and CDR2 from the germline V gene are LGHNT and FRNRAP. V lost 6 bases, J lost 1 base, and 12 bases lay in between.

The J gene is TRBJ1-1, the V gene TRBV6-5; D is unclear. Germline V lookup: CDR1 MNHEY, CDR2 SVGAGI. Trimming shortened V by 4 bases and J by 3 bases, and 18 bases separated the two germline ends. The CDR3 length is 16 residues. CDR3 sequence: CASSSSIGGTYTEAFF. The CDR3 DNA is TGTGCCAGCAGTTCCAGCATTGGTGGCACTTACACTGAAGCTTTCTTT.

The chain is built from TRBV6-6 and TRBJ1-6; D call uncertain. CDR3 length: 14 amino acids. Germline V CDR1 and CDR2: MNHNY, SVGAGI (reference sequence). Trimming stripped 6 bases from V and 4 bases from J, with 10 bases between. The CDR3 is CASRDQNYNSPLHF. CDR3 DNA sequence: TGTGCCAGCAGAGATCAGAATTATAATTCACCCCTCCACTTT.

The chain has TRBV6-5 and TRBJ1-5, with D possibly matching TRBD1 (5 bases). The CDR3 is made up of 13 amino acids. Germline CDR1 reads MNHEY; CDR2 reads SVGAGI. The V and J ends lost 10 bases and 9 bases respectively, with 19 bases between them. CDR3 amino acids: CATGTPKGWPQHF. CDR3 bases: TGTGCCACCGGGACCCCAAAAGGCTGGCCCCAGCATTTT.

The gene calls are TRBV6-4 and TRBJ2-1, with 10 bases that match TRBD2. The V and J ends lost 3 bases and 5 bases, in that order; junction bases with no gene match: 4. The CDR3 runs to 15 residues. The germline V gene has CDR1 MRHNA and CDR2 SNTAGT. CDR3 sequence: CASSEQRGGNNEQFF. DNA of the CDR3: TGTGCCAGCAGTGAACAGCGGGGGGGTAACAATGAGCAGTTCTTC.

The rearrangement uses TRBV28 and TRBJ2-1; TRBD2 matches at 12 bases. With V trimmed by 10 bases and J by 10 bases, 11 bases remained unmatched. The CDR3 has 14 residues. Germline V gene data show CDR1 as MDHEN and CDR2 as SYDVKM. CDR3 DNA: TGTGCCACCACGGGGCTAGCGGGAGGGCACGAGCAGTTCTTC. This translates into CATTGLAGGHEQFF.

The V gene is TRBV5-4, the J gene TRBJ2-5; 8 positions match TRBD1. V lost 4 bases to trimming and J lost 1 base; unmatched junction nucleotides: 9. The CDR3 consists of 16 residues. Per the germline V gene, CDR1 is SGHNT and CDR2 is YYREEE (reference sequence). CDR3 sequence reads: CASSPSGQGIQETQYF. CDR3 bases: TGTGCCAGCAGCCCTTCCGGACAGGGAATCCAAGAGACCCAGTACTTC.

The CDR3 bases are TGTGCCAGCAGCATTCCGGGACAGGGCGACTATGGCTACACCTTC. It is translated as CASSIPGQGDYGYTF. This chain connects TRBV5-4 to TRBJ1-2, with 9 bases lining up with TRBD1. This CDR3 is built from 15 residues. CDR1 SGHNT and CDR2 YYREEE come from the germline V gene (reference sequence). The ends lost 4 bases at V and 3 bases at J; junction bases unmatched: 7.